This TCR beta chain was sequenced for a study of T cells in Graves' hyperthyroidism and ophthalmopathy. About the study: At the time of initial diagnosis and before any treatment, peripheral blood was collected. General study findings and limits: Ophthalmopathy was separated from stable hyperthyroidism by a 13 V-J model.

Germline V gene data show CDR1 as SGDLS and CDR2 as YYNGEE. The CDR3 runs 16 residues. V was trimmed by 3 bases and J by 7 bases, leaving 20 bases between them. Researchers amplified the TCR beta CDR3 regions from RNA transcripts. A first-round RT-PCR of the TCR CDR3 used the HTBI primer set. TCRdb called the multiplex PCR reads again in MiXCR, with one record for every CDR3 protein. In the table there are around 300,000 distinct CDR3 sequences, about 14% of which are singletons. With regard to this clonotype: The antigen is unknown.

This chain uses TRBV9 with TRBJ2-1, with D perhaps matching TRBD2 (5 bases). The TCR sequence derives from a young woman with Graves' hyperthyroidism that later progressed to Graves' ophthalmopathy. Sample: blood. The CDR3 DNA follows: TGTGCCAGCAGCGCATCACCACGGGGTCGGGTTAATGAGCAGTTCTTC. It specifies CASSASPRGRVNEQFF.